One sample yielded the 21 T cell receptor beta chains listed below, sequenced in a study of T cells after yellow fever vaccination. Each CDR3 protein gets one entry after TCRdb re-called the 5' RACE reads with MiXCR. Found here are some 70,000 distinct CDR3 sequences, 6.5% of them singletons; the top ten hold approximately 35%. Here the sequenced sample was CD8+ T cells sorted from PBMCs, taken roughly 45 days after the first yellow fever vaccination. These receptors came from a man between 18 and 29 years old who received the YFV17D yellow fever vaccine.

This clonotype was found a few times. The chain is built from TRBV7-9 and TRBJ2-1, with TRBD2 matching 7 bases. Trimming cost V 5 bases and J 6 bases; bases outside gene matches: 7. Germline CDR1 and CDR2: SEHNR and FQNEAQ (reference sequence). The CDR3 covers 14 residues. The CDR3 DNA reads TGTGCCAGCAGCACGGGGGGATTGTCCAATGAGCAGTTCTTC. Translated, it gives CASSTGGLSNEQFF.

This clonotype is termed medium-sized. This chain links TRBV13 with TRBJ2-3; D not certain. The V gene's germline CDR1 is PRHDT and CDR2 FYEKMQ (reference sequence). Trimming pared 3 bases from V and 0 bases from J, leaving 4 bases between. The CDR3 is 13 amino acids. The CDR3 DNA is TGTGCCAGCAGCTTCTCCAGCACAGATACGCAGTATTTT. Its translation: CASSFSSTDTQYF.

This clonotype has ten or more counts. The rearrangement links TRBV4-2 to TRBJ2-7, with D tentatively TRBD1 or TRBD2 (6 bases each). The CDR3 is 15 residues long. Germline-derived CDR1 and CDR2 are LGHNA and YNFKEQ. Trimming removed 3 bases at V and 5 bases at J, with 17 bases between. The CDR3 bases are TGTGCCAGCAGCCATTCCGCCGGGGGCCGGGACGAGCAGTACTTC. Amino acids: CASSHSAGGRDEQYF.

This clonotype was recorded many times. This CDR3 reads CASSLWPDKEGYTF. The CDR3 DNA reads TGTGCCAGCAGTTTATGGCCGGACAAAGAGGGCTACACCTTC. The chain combines TRBV27 with TRBJ1-2; a possible D gene is TRBD1 (5 bases). Trimming left V 1 base short and J 8 bases short, with 14 bases between. The CDR3 extends over 14 amino acids. Germline values: CDR1 MNHEY, CDR2 SMNVEV (reference sequence).

This clonotype was detected ten times or more. The rearrangement links TRBV5-1 to TRBJ2-1; D might be TRBD1 (5 bases). The length of the CDR3 is 13 residues. CDR1 and CDR2 from the germline V gene are SGHRS and YFSETQ. V shed 3 bases and J shed 7 bases, with 11 bases lying between them. The CDR3, as DNA: TGCGCCAGCAGCTCACCAGGGTGGAATGAGCAGTTCTTC. Protein: CASSSPGWNEQFF.

Many counts were recorded for this clonotype. The CDR3 bases are TGTGCCAGCAGCCGTACAGGGGGAGGCCAGCCCCAGCATTTT. Its translation is CASSRTGGGQPQHF. This chain joins TRBV3-1 and TRBJ1-5; 8 bases line up with TRBD1. The germline CDR1 and CDR2 sequences are LGHDT and YNNKEL (reference sequence). The J segment lost 7 bases and the V segment lost 4 bases, leaving 6 bases of the junction unmatched. The CDR3 is 14 amino acids.

This clonotype was recorded at least ten times. V usage is TRBV4-1 and J usage is TRBJ2-5; no reliable D call. The CDR3 extends over 13 amino acids. Trimming took off 0 bases at V and 7 bases at J, with 9 bases between the two ends. CDR1 MGHRA and CDR2 YSYEKL come from the germline V gene. The CDR3 DNA is TGCGCCAGCAGCCAAGAGGCCACTCCGACCCAGTACTTC. As protein: CASSQEATPTQYF.

This clonotype was observed many times. This sequence joins TRBV7-9 and TRBJ2-5; D may correspond to TRBD1 or TRBD2 (6 bases each). The ends were cut back, 2 bases at V and 1 base at J, with 14 bases in the middle. Germline CDR1 SEHNR, CDR2 FQNEAQ (reference sequence). The CDR3 is 16 amino acids. The CDR3 sequence is CASSLLRGRFQETQYF. The CDR3 nucleotides are TGTGCCAGCAGCTTATTGAGGGGGAGGTTCCAAGAGACCCAGTACTTC.

This clonotype showed up many times. The chain couples TRBV7-9 to TRBJ2-2; D perhaps matches TRBD1 (6 bases). This CDR3 contains 15 residues. V was cut by 5 bases and J by 1 base, with 11 bases left in between. Per germline, CDR1 SEHNR and CDR2 FQNEAQ (reference sequence). The chain's CDR3 is CASSPPDRNTGELFF. CDR3 bases: TGTGCCAGCAGCCCTCCGGACAGGAACACCGGGGAGCTGTTTTTT.

This clonotype occurred a few times. CDR3 bases: TGCGCCAGCAGCTTCGAGGGGACATTCGAGCAGTACTTC. This codes for CASSFEGTFEQYF. This rearrangement joins TRBV5-1 to TRBJ2-7, with a possible D match to TRBD1 (6 bases). The length of the CDR3 is 13 residues. V dropped 2 bases and J dropped 6 bases, with 12 bases sitting between them. Germline assignment: CDR1 SGHRS and CDR2 YFSETQ.

This clonotype has at least ten counts. The chain has TRBV4-3 and TRBJ2-5, with D possibly being TRBD2 (6 bases). The length of the CDR3 is 15 residues. The V end lost 3 bases, the J end lost 5 bases, and 16 bases lay between the germline ends. Germline V gives CDR1 LGHNA, CDR2 YSLEER. CDR3 region: CASSQDVRGSETQYF. The CDR3 DNA is TGCGCCAGCAGCCAGGATGTACGGGGGAGTGAGACCCAGTACTTC.

The sample holds many counts of this clonotype. The chain has TRBV6-5 and TRBJ2-1, with D maybe TRBD2 (6 bases). The CDR3 runs to 14 residues. V was trimmed by 0 bases and J by 5 bases, leaving 8 bases between them. Germline-derived CDR1 and CDR2 are MNHEY and SVGAGI. The CDR3 nucleotides are TGTGCCAGCAGTTACTCGGCGGGGCACAATGAGCAGTTCTTC. Its translation: CASSYSAGHNEQFF.

This clonotype was counted many times. This chain joins TRBV10-3 and TRBJ2-3; weak D call: TRBD1 (5 bases). Trimming took off 5 bases at V and 0 bases at J, with 15 bases between the two ends. Germline assignment: CDR1 ENHRY and CDR2 SYGVKD. The CDR3 spans 16 residues. The CDR3 nucleotides are TGTGCCATCAGTTCCCTACAGGAAGAGAGCACAGATACGCAGTATTTT. Residues: CAISSLQEESTDTQYF.

This clonotype was counted ten times or more. Here the CDR3 DNA reads TGTGCCAGCAGAGCTAGCGGGGCCGCCTACAATGAGCAGTTCTTC. This gives the protein CASRASGAAYNEQFF. This rearrangement joins TRBV12-3 or TRBV12-4 to TRBJ2-1, with TRBD2 identical over 9 bases. The CDR3 has 15 amino acids. The V and J ends lost 6 bases and 2 bases, in that order; junction bases with no gene match: 5.

A few counts support this clonotype. This chain links TRBV19 with TRBJ2-7; no clear D gene. CDR1 and CDR2 from the germline V gene are LNHDA and SQIVND (reference sequence). The V end was cut by 6 bases, the J end by 2 bases, with 14 bases between. This CDR3 contains 14 residues. This CDR3 is CASRGSMGPYEQYF. In DNA, the CDR3 is TGTGCCAGTAGGGGAAGTATGGGCCCCTACGAGCAGTACTTC.

Note on this clonotype: This may be a read error, as it is one base from a much larger clone. This sequence joins TRBV7-9 and TRBJ1-1, with a possible D match to TRBD1 (5 bases). Looked up from germline, CDR1 is SEHNR and CDR2 is FQNEAQ (reference sequence). CDR3 size: 15 residues. The V end was cut by 3 bases, the J end by 6 bases, with 17 bases between. The CDR3 DNA reads as TGTGCCAGCAGCTTGGGAACAGGACTGTACGCTGAAGCTTTCTTT. Protein product: CASSLGTGLYAEAFF.

This clonotype was found many times. This chain joins TRBV4-1 and TRBJ1-2; tentatively, D is TRBD1 (5 bases). The CDR3 is 15 amino acids. In germline, CDR1 is MGHRA, CDR2 YSYEKL. The V end was cut by 0 bases, the J end by 6 bases, with 14 bases between. The CDR3 DNA reads as TGCGCCAGCAGCCAAGAGGGGCTTTCGACGAATGGCTACACCTTC. As protein: CASSQEGLSTNGYTF.

The chain is built from TRBV10-1 and TRBJ2-3, with 11 bases identical to TRBD2. The germline V gene has CDR1 WNHNN and CDR2 SYGVQD (reference sequence). There are 15 residues in the CDR3. J gave up 10 bases and V 6 bases, and 12 bases lay outside the gene matches. The CDR3 protein is CASSDSGGESRSQYF. The CDR3 coding sequence is TGCGCCAGCAGCGATAGCGGGGGGGAGAGTAGATCGCAGTATTTT.

At least ten counts were recorded for this clonotype. The chain has TRBV19 and TRBJ1-1; D is uncertain. Between the trimmed V and J ends, which lost 1 base and 6 bases, there was a span of 9 bases. Germline CDR1 is LNHDA and CDR2 is SQIVND (reference sequence). The length of the CDR3 is 13 residues. CDR3 region: CASSIGGNAEAFF. The CDR3 DNA sequence: TGTGCCAGTAGTATAGGAGGGAATGCTGAAGCTTTCTTT.

In its sample, this clonotype was seen many times. The rearrangement uses TRBV12-3 or TRBV12-4 and TRBJ2-3, with 8 bases lining up with TRBD2. V lost 7 bases, J lost 0 bases, and 15 bases stayed unmatched. This CDR3 contains 18 residues. The CDR3 sequence: CASTPPGGGLLSTDTQYF. CDR3 in DNA: TGTGCCAGCACCCCGCCCGGGGGGGGCCTACTCAGCACAGATACGCAGTATTTT.

The sample holds many counts of this clonotype. The rearrangement uses TRBV7-9 and TRBJ2-7, with unresolved D. The CDR3 length is 14 residues. The V end lost 3 bases, the J end lost 0 bases, and 9 bases lay between the germline ends. Germline CDR1 and CDR2: SEHNR and FQNEAQ (reference sequence). The CDR3 reads CASSFETSSYEQYV. The CDR3 DNA reads as TGTGCCAGCAGCTTTGAAACGAGCTCCTACGAGCAGTACGTC.